The 3 T cell receptor beta chains reported below all come from one sample, sequenced in a study of radiotherapy plus CTLA-4 blockade in lung cancer. Profiling relied on immunoSEQ multiplex PCR, and the TCRdb table lists in-frame clones only, not all of them. The sample lists over 60,000 clones, around 90% seen once, with roughly 0.95% in the top ten. Specimen: peripheral blood, collected from a patient treated with radiotherapy plus ipilimumab. The receptors come from a human donor with non-small cell lung cancer who had stable disease on radiotherapy plus ipilimumab.

The V gene is TRBV5-1, the J gene TRBJ1-2; D not certain. The germline V gene has CDR1 SGHRS and CDR2 YFSETQ. V gave up 9 bases and J gave up 5 bases, with 17 bases separating them. The CDR3 is made up of 13 amino acids. Here the CDR3 DNA reads TGCGCCACCAGTATCGATTTAAAATATGGCTACACCTTC. It translates to CATSIDLKYGYTF.

J is TRBJ2-5 and V is TRBV20-1; D remains unclear. The CDR3 extends over 11 amino acids. V lost 4 bases and J lost 2, with 5 bases in between. CDR1 and CDR2 (germline): DFQATT, SNEGSKA (reference sequence). The CDR3 spells CSATNQETQYF. In DNA, the CDR3 is TGCAGTGCTACCAATCAAGAGACCCAGTACTTC.

This clone was seen just once. This chain connects TRBV27 to TRBJ1-2; D is undetermined. The CDR3 loop spans 15 amino acids. Germline CDR1 MNHEY, CDR2 SMNVEV (reference sequence). Trimming stripped 3 bases from V and 4 bases from J, with 15 bases between. CDR3 sequence reads: CASSFLRPGIYGYTF. CDR3 DNA sequence: TGTGCCAGCAGTTTCCTTAGGCCGGGGATCTATGGCTACACCTTC.